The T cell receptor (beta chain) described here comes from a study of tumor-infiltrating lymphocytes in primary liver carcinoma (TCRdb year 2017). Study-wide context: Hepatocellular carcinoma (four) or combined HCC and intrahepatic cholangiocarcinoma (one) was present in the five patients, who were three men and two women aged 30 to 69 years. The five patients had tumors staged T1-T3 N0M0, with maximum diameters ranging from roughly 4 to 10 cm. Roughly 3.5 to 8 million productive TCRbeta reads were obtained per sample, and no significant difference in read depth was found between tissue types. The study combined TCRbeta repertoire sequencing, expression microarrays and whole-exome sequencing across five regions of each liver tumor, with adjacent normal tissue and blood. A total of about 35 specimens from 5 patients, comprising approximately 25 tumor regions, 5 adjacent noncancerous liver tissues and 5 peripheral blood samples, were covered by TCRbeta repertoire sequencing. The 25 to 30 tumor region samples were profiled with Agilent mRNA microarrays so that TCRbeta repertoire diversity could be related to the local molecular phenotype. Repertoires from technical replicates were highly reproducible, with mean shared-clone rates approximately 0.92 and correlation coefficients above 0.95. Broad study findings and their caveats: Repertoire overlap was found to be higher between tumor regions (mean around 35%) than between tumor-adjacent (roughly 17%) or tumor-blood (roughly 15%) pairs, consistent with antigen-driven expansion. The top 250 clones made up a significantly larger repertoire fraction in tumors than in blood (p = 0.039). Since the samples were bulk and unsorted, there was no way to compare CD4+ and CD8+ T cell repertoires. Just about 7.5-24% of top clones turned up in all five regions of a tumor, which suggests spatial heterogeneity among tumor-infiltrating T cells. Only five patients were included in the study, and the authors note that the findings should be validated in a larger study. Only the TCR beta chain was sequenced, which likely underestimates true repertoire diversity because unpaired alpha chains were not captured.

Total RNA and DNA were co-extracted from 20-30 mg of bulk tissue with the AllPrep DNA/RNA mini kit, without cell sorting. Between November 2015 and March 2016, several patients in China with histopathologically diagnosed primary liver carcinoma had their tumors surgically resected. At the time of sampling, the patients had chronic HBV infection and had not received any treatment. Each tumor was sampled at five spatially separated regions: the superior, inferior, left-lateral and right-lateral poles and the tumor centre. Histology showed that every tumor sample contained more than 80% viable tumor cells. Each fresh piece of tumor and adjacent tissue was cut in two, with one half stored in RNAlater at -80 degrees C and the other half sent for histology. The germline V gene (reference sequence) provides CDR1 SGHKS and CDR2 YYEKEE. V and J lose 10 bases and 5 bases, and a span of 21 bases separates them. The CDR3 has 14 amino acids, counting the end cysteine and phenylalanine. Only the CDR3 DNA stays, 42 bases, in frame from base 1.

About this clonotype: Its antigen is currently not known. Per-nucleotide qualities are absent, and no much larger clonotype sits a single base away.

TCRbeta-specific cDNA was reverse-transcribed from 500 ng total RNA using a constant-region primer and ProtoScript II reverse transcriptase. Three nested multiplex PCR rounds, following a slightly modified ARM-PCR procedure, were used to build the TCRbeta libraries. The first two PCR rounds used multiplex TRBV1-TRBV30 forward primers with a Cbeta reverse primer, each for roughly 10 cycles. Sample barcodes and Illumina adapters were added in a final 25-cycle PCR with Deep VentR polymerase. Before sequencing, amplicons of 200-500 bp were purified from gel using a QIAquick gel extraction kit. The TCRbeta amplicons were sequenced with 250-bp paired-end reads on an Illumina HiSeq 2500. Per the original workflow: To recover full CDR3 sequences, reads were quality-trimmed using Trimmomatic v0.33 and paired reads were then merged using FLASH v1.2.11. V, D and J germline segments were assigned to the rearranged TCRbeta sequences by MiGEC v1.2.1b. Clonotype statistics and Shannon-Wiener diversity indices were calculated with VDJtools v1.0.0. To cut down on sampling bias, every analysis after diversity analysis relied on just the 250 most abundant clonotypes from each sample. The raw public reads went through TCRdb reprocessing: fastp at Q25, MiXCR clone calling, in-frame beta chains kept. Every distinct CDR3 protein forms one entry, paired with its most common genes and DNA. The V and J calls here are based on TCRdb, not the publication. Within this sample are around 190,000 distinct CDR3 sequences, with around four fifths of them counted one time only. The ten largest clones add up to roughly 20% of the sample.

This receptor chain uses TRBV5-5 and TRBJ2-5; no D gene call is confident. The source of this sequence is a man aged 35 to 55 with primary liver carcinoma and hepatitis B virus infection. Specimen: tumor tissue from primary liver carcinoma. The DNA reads TGTGCCTGTAGCTTGGCTCGGTTTCAGGAGACCCAGTACTTC. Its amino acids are CACSLARFQETQYF. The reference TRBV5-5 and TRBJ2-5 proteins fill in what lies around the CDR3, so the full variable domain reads DAGVTQSPTHLIKTRGQQVTLRCSPISGHKSVSWYQQVLGQGPQFIFQYYEKEERGRGNFPDRFSARQFPNYSSELNVNALLLGDSALYLCACSLARFQETQYFGPGTRLLVL.